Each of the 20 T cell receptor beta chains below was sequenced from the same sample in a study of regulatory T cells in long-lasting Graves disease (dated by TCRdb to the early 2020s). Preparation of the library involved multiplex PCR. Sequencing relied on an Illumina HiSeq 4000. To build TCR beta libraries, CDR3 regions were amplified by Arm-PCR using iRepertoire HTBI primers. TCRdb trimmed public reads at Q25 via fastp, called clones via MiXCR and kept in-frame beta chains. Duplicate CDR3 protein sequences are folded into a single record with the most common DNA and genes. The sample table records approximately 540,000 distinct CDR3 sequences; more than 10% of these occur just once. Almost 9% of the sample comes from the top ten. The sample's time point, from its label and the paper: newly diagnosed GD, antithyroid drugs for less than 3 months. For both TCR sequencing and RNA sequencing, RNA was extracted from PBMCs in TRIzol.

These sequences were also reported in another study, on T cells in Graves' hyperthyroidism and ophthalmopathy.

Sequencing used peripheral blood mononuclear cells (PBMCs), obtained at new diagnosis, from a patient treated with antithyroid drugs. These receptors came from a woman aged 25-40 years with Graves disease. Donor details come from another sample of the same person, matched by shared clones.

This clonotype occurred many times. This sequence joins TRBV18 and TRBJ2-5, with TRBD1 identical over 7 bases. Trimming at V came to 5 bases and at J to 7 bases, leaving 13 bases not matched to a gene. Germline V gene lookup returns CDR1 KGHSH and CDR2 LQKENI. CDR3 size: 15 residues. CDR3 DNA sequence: TGTGCCAGCTCAGAAGCGACAGGGATTCAGGCGACCCAGTACTTC. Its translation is CASSEATGIQATQYF. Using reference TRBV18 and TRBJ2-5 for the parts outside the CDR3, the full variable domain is NAGVMQNPRHLVRRRGQEARLRCSPMKGHSHVYWYRQLPEEGLKFMVYLQKENIIDESGMPKERFSAEFPKEGPSILRIQQVVRGDSAAYFCASSEATGIQATQYFGPGTRLLVL.

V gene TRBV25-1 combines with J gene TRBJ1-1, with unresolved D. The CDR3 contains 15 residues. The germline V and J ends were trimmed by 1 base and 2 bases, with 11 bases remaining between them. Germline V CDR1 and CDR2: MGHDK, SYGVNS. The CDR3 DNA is TGTGCCAGCAGTGAATCCCGGCGGGGTAACACTGAAGCTTTCTTT. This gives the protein CASSESRRGNTEAFF.

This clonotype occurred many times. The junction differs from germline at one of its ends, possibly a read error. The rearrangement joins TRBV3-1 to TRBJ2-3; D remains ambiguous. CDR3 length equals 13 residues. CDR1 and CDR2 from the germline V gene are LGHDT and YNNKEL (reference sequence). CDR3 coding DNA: TGCGCCAGCAGCCAAGTGGGGACAGATACGCAGTATTTT. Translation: CASSQVGTDTQYF.

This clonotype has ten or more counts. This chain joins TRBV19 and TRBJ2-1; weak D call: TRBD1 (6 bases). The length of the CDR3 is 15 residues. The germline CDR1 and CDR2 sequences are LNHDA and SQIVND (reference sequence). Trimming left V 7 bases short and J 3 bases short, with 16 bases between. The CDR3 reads CASTTGTPNYNEQFF. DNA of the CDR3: TGTGCCAGTACCACCGGGACACCTAACTACAATGAGCAGTTCTTC. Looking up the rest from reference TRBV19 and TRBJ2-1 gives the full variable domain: DGGITQSPKYLFRKEGQNVTLSCEQNLNHDAMYWYRQDPGQGLRLIYYSQIVNDFQKGDIAEGYSVSREKKESFPLTVTSAQKNPTAFYLCASTTGTPNYNEQFFGPGTRLTVL.

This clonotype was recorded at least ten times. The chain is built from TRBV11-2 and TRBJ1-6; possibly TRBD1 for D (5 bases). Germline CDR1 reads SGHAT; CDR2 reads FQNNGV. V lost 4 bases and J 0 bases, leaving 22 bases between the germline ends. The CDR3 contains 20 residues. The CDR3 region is CASSSNKRFRESSYNSPLHF. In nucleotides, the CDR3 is TGTGCCAGCAGCTCAAACAAGCGGTTCAGGGAAAGCTCCTATAATTCACCCCTCCACTTT.

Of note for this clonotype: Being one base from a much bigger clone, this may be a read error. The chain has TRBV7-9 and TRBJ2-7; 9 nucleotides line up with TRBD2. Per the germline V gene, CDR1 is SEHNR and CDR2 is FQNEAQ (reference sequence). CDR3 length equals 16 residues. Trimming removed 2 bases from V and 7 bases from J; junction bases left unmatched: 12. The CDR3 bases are TGTGCCAGCAGCTTATTGGCAGCGGGAGGAGAGGATGAGCAGTACTTC. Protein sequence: CASSLLAAGGEDEQYF.

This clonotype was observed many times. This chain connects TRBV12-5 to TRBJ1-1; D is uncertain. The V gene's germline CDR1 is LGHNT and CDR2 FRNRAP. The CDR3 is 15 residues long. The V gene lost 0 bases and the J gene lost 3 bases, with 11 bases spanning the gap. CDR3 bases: TGTGCTAGTGGTTTGGTAGGTCCCACAGACACTGAAGCTTTCTTT. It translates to CASGLVGPTDTEAFF.

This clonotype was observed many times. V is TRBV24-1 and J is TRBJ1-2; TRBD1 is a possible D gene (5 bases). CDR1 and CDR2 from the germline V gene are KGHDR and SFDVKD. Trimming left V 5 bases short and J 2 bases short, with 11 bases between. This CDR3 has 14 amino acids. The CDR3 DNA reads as TGTGCCACCAGTGCGACCCGACAGAACTATGGCTACACCTTC. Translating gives CATSATRQNYGYTF.

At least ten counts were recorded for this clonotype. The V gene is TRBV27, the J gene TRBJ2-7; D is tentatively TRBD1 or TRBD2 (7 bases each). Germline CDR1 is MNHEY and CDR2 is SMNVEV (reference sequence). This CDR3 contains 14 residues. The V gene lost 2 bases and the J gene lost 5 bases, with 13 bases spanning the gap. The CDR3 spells CASSLRGGGHEQYF. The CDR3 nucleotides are TGTGCCAGCAGTTTACGGGGAGGGGGCCACGAGCAGTACTTC.

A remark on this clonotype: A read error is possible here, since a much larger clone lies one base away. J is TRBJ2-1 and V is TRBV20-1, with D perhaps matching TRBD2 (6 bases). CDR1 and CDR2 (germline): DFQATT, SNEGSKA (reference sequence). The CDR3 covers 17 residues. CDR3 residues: CSARAIEAGLSYDEQFF. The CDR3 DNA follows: TGCAGTGCTAGAGCGATAGAAGCGGGCCTCTCCTACGATGAGCAGTTCTTC.

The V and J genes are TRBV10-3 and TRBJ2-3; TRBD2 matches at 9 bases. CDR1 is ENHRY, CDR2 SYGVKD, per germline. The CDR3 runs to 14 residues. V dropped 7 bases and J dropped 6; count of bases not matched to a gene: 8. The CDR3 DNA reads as TGTGCCATCACCCCGGGACTAGCATCGGATACGCAGTATTTT. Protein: CAITPGLASDTQYF.

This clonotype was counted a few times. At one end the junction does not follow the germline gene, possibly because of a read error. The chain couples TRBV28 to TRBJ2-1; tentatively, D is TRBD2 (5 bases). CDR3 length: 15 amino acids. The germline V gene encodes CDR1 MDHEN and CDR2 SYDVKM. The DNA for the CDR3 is TGTGCCAGCAGTTCAATTCTTCTACTAGTAAGGGCCATGCTCTTC. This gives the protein CASSSILLLVRAMLF. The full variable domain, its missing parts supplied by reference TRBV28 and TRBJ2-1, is DVKVTQSSRYLVKRTGEKVFLECVQDMDHENMFWYRQDPGLGLRLIYFSYDVKMKEKGDIPEGYSVSREKKERFSLILESASTNQTSMYLCASSSILLLVRAMLFGPGTRLTVL.

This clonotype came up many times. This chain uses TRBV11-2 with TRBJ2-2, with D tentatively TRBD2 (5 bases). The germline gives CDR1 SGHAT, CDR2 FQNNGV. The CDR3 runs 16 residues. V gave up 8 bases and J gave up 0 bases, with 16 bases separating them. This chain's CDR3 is CASSPRGPTNTGELFF. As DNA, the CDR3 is TGTGCCAGCTCACCACGGGGTCCCACGAACACCGGGGAGCTGTTTTTT.

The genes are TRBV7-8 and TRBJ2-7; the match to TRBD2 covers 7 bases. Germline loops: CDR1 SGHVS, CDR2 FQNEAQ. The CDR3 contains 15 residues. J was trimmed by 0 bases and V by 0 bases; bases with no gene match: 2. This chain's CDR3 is CASSLASGVSYEQYF. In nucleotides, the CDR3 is TGTGCCAGCAGCTTAGCCAGCGGGGTCTCCTACGAGCAGTACTTC.

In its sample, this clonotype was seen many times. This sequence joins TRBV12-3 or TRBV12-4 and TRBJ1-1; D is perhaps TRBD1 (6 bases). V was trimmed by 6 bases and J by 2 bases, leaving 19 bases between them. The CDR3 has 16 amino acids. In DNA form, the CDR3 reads TGTGCCAGCAGCCCAACACTCGGGACAAGCAACACTGAAGCTTTCTTT. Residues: CASSPTLGTSNTEAFF.

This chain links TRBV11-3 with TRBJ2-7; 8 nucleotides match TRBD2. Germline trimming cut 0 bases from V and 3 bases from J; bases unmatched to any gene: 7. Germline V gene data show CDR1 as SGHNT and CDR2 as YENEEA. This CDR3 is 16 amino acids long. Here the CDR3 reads CASSLDRTSRFYEQYF. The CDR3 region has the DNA TGTGCCAGCAGCTTAGATCGGACTAGCAGGTTCTACGAGCAGTACTTC.

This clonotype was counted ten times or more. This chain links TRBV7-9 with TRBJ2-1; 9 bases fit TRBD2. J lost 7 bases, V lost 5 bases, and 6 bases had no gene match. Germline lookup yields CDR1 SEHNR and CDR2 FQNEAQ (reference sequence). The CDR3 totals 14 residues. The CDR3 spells CASSVSGRGNEQFF. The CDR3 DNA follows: TGTGCCAGCAGCGTTAGCGGGAGAGGGAATGAGCAGTTCTTC.

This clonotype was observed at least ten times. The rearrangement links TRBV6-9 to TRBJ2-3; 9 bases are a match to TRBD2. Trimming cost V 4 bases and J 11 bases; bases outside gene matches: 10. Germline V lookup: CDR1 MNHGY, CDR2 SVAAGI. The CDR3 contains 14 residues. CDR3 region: CASSFAGGPERQYF. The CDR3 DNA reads TGTGCCAGCAGTTTTGCGGGAGGGCCCGAGAGGCAGTATTTT.

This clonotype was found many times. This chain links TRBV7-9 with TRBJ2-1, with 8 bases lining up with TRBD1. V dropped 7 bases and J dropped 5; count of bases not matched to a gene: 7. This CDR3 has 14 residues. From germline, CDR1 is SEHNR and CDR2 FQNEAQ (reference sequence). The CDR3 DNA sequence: TGTGCCAGCACCTCAGGGGGCCCAAACAATGAGCAGTTCTTC. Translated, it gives CASTSGGPNNEQFF.

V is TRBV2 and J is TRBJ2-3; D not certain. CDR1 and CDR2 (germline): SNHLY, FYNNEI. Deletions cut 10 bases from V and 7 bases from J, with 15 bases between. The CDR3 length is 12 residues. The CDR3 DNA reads TGTGCCACCAAACTTGGGCTACATACGCAGTATTTT. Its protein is CATKLGLHTQYF.